A selection of T cell receptor beta chains follows, all from one sample in a study of cytomegalovirus exposure and HLA in healthy donors. Here immunoSEQ multiplex PCR was the method, and the copy in TCRdb shows in-frame clones only, minus some. Counted here are 120,000 or so clones, approximately 78% occurring once; the ten biggest clones make up 8% to 8.5%. Sequencing was done on a sample of PBMCs. The origin of the receptors is a middle-aged woman in good health and CMV-seropositive. Each CDR3 is given with its conserved first and last residue. D genes are given only for firm matches. Clone size is given for some rows only: seen once, a few or many times, or a class if the clone is expanded.

v_gene	j_gene	abundance	d_gene	CDR3aa	CDR3nt
TRBV7-8	TRBJ2-5	-	-	CASSSGGETQYF	TGTGCCAGCAGCTCTGGGGGGGAGACCCAGTACTTC
TRBV7-2	TRBJ1-5	few	-	CASSLDFRVNQPQHF	TGTGCCAGCAGCTTAGACTTCAGGGTCAATCAGCCCCAGCATTTT
TRBV11-2	TRBJ2-1	-	-	CASSLSRVQFF	TGTGCCAGCAGCTTATCTCGGGTGCAGTTCTTC
TRBV7-2	TRBJ1-1	-	-	CASSLGGLNTEAFF	TGTGCCAGCAGCTTGGGGGGGTTGAACACTGAAGCTTTCTTT
TRBV28	TRBJ2-3	few	TRBD2	CASSPSGGTLADTQYF	TGTGCCAGCAGCCCAAGCGGGGGGACCTTGGCGGATACGCAGTATTTT
TRBV5-6	TRBJ1-1	-	-	CASSRLSGTHLMNTEAFF	TGTGCCAGCAGCAGGCTATCGGGAACGCACCTCATGAACACTGAAGCTTTCTTT
TRBV5-1	TRBJ1-1	-	-	CASRFNPRVDTEAFF	TGCGCCAGCAGATTTAACCCGAGGGTGGACACTGAAGCTTTCTTT
TRBV2	TRBJ2-7	-	-	CASSEQGINEQYF	TGTGCCAGCAGTGAGCAGGGGATCAACGAGCAGTACTTC
TRBV19	TRBJ1-2	-	TRBD1	CASSTPTGDGYTF	TGTGCCAGTAGTACGCCGACAGGGGACGGCTACACCTTC
TRBV7-9	TRBJ2-5	-	TRBD1	CASSYPGQQETQYF	TGTGCCAGCAGCTACCCGGGACAGCAAGAGACCCAGTACTTC
TRBV5-4	TRBJ2-3	-	TRBD2	CASSVTVTSGVVDTQYF	TGTGCCAGCAGCGTAACCGTGACTAGCGGGGTAGTAGATACGCAGTATTTT
TRBV11-3	TRBJ2-1	-	TRBD2	CASSPQAGGHEQFF	TGTGCCAGCAGCCCTCAAGCGGGGGGGCATGAGCAGTTCTTC
TRBV5-1	TRBJ1-5	-	-	CASSLEWGGDQPQHF	TGCGCCAGCAGCTTGGAATGGGGGGGGGATCAGCCCCAGCATTTT
TRBV7-2	TRBJ1-4	-	-	CASSLATFLTAEKLFF	TGTGCCAGCAGCTTAGCTACGTTTCTGACAGCTGAAAAACTGTTTTTT
TRBV4-3	TRBJ2-2	-	TRBD2	CASSQAGGQTGELFF	TGCGCCAGCAGCCAAGCGGGGGGGCAGACCGGGGAGCTGTTTTTT
TRBV6-6	TRBJ1-4	-	-	CASSRVEKLFF	TGTGCCAGCAGTAGAGTTGAAAAACTGTTTTTT
TRBV7-6	TRBJ2-5	-	TRBD2	CASSLSAGGLGETQYF	TGTGCCAGCAGCTTATCAGCGGGGGGGCTCGGAGAGACCCAGTACTTC
TRBV4-3	TRBJ2-3	-	-	CASSQDSSRADTQYF	TGCGCCAGCAGCCAAGATTCTTCCAGGGCAGATACGCAGTATTTT
TRBV2	TRBJ1-2	-	TRBD1	CASSPRDRDELTF	TGTGCCAGCAGCCCCAGGGACAGGGATGAGCTTACCTTC
TRBV29-1	TRBJ1-4	once	TRBD1	CSVWDRGPYNEKLFF	TGCAGCGTTTGGGACAGGGGGCCGTATAATGAAAAACTGTTTTTT
TRBV5-4	TRBJ1-3	-	TRBD1	CASSLGGTAAYSGNTIYF	TGTGCCAGCAGCTTGGGAGGGACAGCGGCGTACTCTGGAAACACCATATATTTT
TRBV5-6	TRBJ2-7	-	-	CASSATGSHEQYF	TGTGCCAGCAGCGCAACAGGTTCCCACGAGCAGTACTTC
TRBV18	TRBJ1-2	-	TRBD1	CASSPAGGNYGYTF	TGTGCCAGCTCACCAGCAGGGGGGAACTATGGCTACACCTTC
TRBV5-1	TRBJ1-1	-	TRBD1	CASSARQGNTEAFF	TGCGCCAGCAGCGCCCGACAGGGGAACACTGAAGCTTTCTTT
TRBV18	TRBJ2-3	few	-	CASSRGLEDTQYF	TGTGCCAGCTCACGCGGACTCGAAGATACGCAGTATTTT
TRBV2	TRBJ2-7	-	TRBD2	CASSGRLAGGYEQYF	TGTGCCAGCAGCGGCCGACTAGCGGGGGGCTACGAGCAGTACTTC
TRBV7-9	TRBJ2-5	-	-	CASSSDRFQETQYF	TGTGCCAGCAGCTCCGACAGGTTCCAAGAGACCCAGTACTTC
TRBV9	TRBJ2-1	-	TRBD2	CASGTNSYNEQFF	TGTGCCAGTGGGACTAACTCCTACAATGAGCAGTTCTTC
TRBV9	TRBJ2-7	once	TRBD2	CASSGSGGAFYEQYF	TGTGCCAGCAGCGGGAGCGGGGGGGCTTTCTACGAGCAGTACTTC
TRBV5-8	TRBJ2-3	-	-	CASSLTGISTDTQYF	TGTGCCAGCAGCTTGACAGGGATCAGCACAGATACGCAGTATTTT
TRBV6-1	TRBJ2-7	-	TRBD2	CASSGLAGGSYEQYF	TGTGCCAGCAGTGGACTAGCGGGGGGCTCCTACGAGCAGTACTTC
TRBV6-5	TRBJ2-3	-	TRBD2	CASSYSGTRGDTQYF	TGTGCCAGCAGTTACTCGGGGACTAGGGGAGATACGCAGTATTTT
TRBV6-5	TRBJ2-7	-	-	CASSLLRGDEQYF	TGTGCCAGCAGCTTACTCAGGGGAGACGAGCAGTACTTC
TRBV11-1	TRBJ1-1	-	TRBD1	CASSFRQGDTEAFF	TGTGCCAGCAGCTTCAGACAGGGCGACACTGAAGCTTTCTTT
TRBV5-1	TRBJ1-1	-	TRBD1	CASSLEGAGPGTEAFF	TGCGCCAGCAGCTTGGAGGGGGCAGGACCGGGCACTGAAGCTTTCTTT
TRBV5-1	TRBJ2-7	few	TRBD1	CASSSRDSPYEQYF	TGCGCCAGCAGCTCCCGGGACAGCCCCTACGAGCAGTACTTC
TRBV2	TRBJ2-5	-	-	CASRGEETQYF	TGTGCCAGCAGAGGAGAAGAGACCCAGTACTTC
TRBV4-1	TRBJ2-7	few	-	CASSQAAGGTISYEQYF	TGCGCCAGCAGCCAGGCCGCCGGAGGGACGATTTCCTACGAGCAGTACTTC
TRBV27	TRBJ1-5	-	TRBD1	CASSLETGSQPQHF	TGTGCCAGCAGTTTAGAGACAGGGAGCCAGCCCCAGCATTTT
TRBV7-2	TRBJ2-3	-	-	CASSLELPDTQYF	TGTGCCAGCAGCTTAGAACTCCCAGATACGCAGTATTTT
TRBV5-1	TRBJ2-2	-	TRBD1	CASSLDRGIGGELFF	TGCGCCAGCAGCTTGGACAGGGGAATAGGCGGGGAGCTGTTTTTT
TRBV9	TRBJ2-3	once	TRBD2	CASSVVSGGTDTQYF	TGTGCCAGCAGCGTAGTCAGCGGGGGAACAGATACGCAGTATTTT
TRBV7-2	TRBJ2-4	few	-	CASSLDRNIQYF	TGTGCCAGCAGCCTAGACAGAAACATTCAGTACTTC
TRBV7-6	TRBJ1-5	-	-	CASSLDGGGYQPQHF	TGTGCCAGCAGCTTAGATGGCGGAGGGTACCAGCCCCAGCATTTT
TRBV9	TRBJ2-2	-	TRBD2	CASSVATSGGTGELFF	TGTGCCAGCAGCGTAGCCACTAGCGGGGGCACCGGGGAGCTGTTTTTT
TRBV9	TRBJ2-7	-	-	CASSVGAGEQYF	TGTGCCAGCAGCGTCGGTGCGGGAGAGCAGTACTTC
TRBV10-3	TRBJ1-1	-	-	CAIKAGVNTEAFF	TGTGCCATCAAGGCGGGAGTGAACACTGAAGCTTTCTTT
TRBV29-1	TRBJ2-1	-	TRBD2	CSVELLAGGLDEQFF	TGCAGCGTTGAACTTCTAGCGGGGGGCTTGGATGAGCAGTTCTTC
TRBV5-1	TRBJ2-5	-	-	CASSLGLSQETQYF	TGCGCCAGCAGCCTGGGACTGTCCCAAGAGACCCAGTACTTC
TRBV9	TRBJ1-5	-	-	CASSSGSGGNQPQHF	TGTGCCAGCAGTTCAGGGTCGGGGGGCAATCAGCCCCAGCATTTT
TRBV6-6	TRBJ1-4	few	-	CASTRSYNEKLFF	TGTGCCAGCACCCGGAGCTATAATGAAAAACTGTTTTTT